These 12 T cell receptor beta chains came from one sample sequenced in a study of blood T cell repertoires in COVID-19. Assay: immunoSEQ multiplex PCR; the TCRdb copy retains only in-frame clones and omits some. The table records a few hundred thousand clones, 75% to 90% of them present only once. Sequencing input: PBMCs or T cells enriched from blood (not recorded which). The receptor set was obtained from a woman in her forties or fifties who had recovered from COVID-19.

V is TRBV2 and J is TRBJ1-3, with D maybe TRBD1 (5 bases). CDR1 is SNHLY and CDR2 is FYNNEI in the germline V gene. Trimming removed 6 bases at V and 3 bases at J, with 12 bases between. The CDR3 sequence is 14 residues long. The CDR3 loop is CASRNQGLGNTIYF. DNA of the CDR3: TGTGCCAGCAGGAACCAGGGCCTTGGAAACACCATATATTTT. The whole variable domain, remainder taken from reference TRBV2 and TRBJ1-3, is EPEVTQTPSHQVTQMGQEVILRCVPISNHLYFYWYRQILGQKVEFLVSFYNNEISEKSEIFDDQFSVERPDGSNFTLKIRSTKLEDSAMYFCASRNQGLGNTIYFGEGSWLTVV.

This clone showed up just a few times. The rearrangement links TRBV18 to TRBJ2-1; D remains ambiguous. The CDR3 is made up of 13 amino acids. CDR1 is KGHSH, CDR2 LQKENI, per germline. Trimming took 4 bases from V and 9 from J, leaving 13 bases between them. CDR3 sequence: CASSLTQSGEQFF. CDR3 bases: TGTGCCAGCTCACTGACTCAGTCTGGTGAGCAGTTCTTC. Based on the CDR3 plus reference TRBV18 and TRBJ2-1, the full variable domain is NAGVMQNPRHLVRRRGQEARLRCSPMKGHSHVYWYRQLPEEGLKFMVYLQKENIIDESGMPKERFSAEFPKEGPSILRIQQVVRGDSAAYFCASSLTQSGEQFFGPGTRLTVL.

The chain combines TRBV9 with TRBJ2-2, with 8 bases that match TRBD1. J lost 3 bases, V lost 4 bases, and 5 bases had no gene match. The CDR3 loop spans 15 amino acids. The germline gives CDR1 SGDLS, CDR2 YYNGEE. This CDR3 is CASSLQGAHTGELFF. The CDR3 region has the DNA TGTGCCAGCAGCCTCCAGGGGGCGCACACCGGGGAGCTGTTTTTT.

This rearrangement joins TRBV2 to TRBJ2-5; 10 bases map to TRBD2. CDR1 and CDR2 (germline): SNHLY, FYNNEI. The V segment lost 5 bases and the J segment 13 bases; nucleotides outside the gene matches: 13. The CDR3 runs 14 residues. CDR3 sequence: CASSKRTSGSLPYF. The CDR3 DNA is TGTGCCAGCAGTAAACGGACTAGCGGATCCCTGCCGTACTTC.

CDR3 nucleotides: TGTGCCAGCAGCATCGGGACTAGCCAGAGCACAGATACGCAGTATTTT. It specifies CASSIGTSQSTDTQYF. The V and J genes are TRBV9 and TRBJ2-3; TRBD2 matches at 9 bases. CDR1 and CDR2 from the germline V gene are SGDLS and YYNGEE. V lost 4 bases to trimming and J lost 0 bases; unmatched junction nucleotides: 6. The CDR3 has 16 amino acids.

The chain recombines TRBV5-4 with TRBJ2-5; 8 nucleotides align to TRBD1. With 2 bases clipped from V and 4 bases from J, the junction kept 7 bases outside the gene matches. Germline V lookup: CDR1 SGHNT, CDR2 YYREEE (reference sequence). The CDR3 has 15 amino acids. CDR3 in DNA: TGTGCCAGCAGCTTTTCGGGACAGGCGGGAGAGACCCAGTACTTC. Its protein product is CASSFSGQAGETQYF.

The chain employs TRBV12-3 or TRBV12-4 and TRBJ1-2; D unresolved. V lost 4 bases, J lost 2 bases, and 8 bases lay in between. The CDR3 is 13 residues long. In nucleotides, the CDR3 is TGTGCCAGCAGTTCCGCAGGAAACTATGGCTACACCTTC. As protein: CASSSAGNYGYTF.

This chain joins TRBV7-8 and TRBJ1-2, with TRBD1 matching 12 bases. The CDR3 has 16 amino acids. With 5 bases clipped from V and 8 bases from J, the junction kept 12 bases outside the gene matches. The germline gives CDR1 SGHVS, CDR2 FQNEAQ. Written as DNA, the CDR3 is TGTGCCAGCAGCCCAAGCTCGGGACAGGGGGCTGGGGGCTACACCTTC. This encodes CASSPSSGQGAGGYTF.

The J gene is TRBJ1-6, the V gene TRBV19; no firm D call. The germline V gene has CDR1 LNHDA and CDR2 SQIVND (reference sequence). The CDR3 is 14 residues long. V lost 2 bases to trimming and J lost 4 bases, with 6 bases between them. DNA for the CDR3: TGTGCCAGTAGTATAACGAGTTATAATTCACCCCTCCACTTT. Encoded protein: CASSITSYNSPLHF.

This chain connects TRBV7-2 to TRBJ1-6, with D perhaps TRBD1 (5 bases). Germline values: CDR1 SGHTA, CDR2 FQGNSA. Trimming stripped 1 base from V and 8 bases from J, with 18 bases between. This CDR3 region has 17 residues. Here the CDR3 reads CASSLVGGTNSDSPLHF. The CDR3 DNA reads TGTGCCAGCAGCTTAGTCGGGGGAACGAATTCGGATTCACCCCTCCACTTT.

The CDR3 region has the DNA TGTGCCAGCAGCGTAGATGCTAACAGCTACGAGCAGTACTTC. This encodes CASSVDANSYEQYF. The chain uses TRBV9 and TRBJ2-7; no clear D gene. Germline lookup yields CDR1 SGDLS and CDR2 YYNGEE. V was shortened by 0 bases and J by 3 bases, with 10 bases between the two germline ends. The CDR3 is 14 amino acids.

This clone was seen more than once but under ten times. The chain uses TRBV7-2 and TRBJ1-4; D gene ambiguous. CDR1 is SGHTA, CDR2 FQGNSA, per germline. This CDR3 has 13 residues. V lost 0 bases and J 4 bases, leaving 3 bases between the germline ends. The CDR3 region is CASSLAYNEKLFF. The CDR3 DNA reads TGTGCCAGCAGCTTAGCGTATAATGAAAAACTGTTTTTT. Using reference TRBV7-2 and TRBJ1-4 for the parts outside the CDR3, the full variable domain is GAGVSQSPSNKVTEKGKDVELRCDPISGHTALYWYRQSLGQGLEFLIYFQGNSAPDKSGLPSDRFSAERTGGSVSTLTIQRTQQEDSAVYLCASSLAYNEKLFFGSGTQLSVL.